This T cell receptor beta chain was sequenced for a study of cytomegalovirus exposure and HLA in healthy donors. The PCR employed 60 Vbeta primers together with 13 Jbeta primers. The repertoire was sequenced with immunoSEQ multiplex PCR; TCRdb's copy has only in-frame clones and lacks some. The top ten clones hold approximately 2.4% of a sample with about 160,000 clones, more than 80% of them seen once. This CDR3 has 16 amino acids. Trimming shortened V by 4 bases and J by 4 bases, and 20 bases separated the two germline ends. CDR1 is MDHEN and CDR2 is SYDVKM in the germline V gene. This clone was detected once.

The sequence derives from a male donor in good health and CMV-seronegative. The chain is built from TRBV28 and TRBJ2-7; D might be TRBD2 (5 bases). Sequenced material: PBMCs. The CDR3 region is CASSSPGLTGVYEQYF. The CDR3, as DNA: TGTGCCAGCAGTTCCCCTGGACTGACTGGGGTTTACGAGCAGTACTTC.